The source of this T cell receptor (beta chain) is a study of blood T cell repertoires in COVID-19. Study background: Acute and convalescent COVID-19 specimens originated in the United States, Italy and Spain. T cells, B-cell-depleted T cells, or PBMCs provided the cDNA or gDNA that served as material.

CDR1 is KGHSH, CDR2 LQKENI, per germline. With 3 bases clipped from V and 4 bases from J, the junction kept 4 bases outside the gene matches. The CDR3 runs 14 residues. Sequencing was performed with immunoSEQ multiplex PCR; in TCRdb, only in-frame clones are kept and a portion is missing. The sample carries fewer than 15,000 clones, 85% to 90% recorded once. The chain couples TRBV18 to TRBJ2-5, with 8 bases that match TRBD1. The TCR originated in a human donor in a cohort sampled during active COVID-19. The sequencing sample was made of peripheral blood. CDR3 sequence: CASSPVGTGETQYF. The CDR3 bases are TGTGCCAGCTCACCTGTGGGGACAGGAGAGACCCAGTACTTC.